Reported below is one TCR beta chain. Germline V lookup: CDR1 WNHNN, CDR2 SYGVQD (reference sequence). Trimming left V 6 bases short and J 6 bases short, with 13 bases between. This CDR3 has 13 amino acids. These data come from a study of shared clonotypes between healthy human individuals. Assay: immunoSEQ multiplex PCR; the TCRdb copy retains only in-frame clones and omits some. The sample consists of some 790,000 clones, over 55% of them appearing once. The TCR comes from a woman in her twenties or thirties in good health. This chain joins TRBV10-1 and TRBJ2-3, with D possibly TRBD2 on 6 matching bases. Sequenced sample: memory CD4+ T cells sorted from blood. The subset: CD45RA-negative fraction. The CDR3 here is CASSRDSRDTQYF. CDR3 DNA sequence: TGCGCCAGCAGCCGGGACTCCCGGGATACGCAGTATTTT.